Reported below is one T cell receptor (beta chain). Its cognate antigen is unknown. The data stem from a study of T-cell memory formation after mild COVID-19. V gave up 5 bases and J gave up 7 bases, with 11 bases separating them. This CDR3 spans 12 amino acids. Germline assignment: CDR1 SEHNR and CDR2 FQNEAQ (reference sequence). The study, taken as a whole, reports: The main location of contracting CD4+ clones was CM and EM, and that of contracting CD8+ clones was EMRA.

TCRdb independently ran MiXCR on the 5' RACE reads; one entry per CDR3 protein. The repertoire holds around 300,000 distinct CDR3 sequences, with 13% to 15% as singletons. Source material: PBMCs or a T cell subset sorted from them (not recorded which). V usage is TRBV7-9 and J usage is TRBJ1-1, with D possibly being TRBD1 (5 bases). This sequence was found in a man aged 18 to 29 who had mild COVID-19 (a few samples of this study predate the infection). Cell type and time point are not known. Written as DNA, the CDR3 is TGTGCCAGCAGCCCTGACAGCTATGAAGCTTTCTTT. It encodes CASSPDSYEAFF.